This T cell receptor (beta chain) is from a study of CD8 T cells in ankylosing spondylitis. Via MiXCR, TCRdb re-called the 5' RACE reads, giving one row per CDR3 protein. Of about 330,000 distinct CDR3 sequences listed, 6.5% to 10% are singletons. Notes on the study in general: CD8+ cells made up the disease-linked clones, which were relatively rare in peripheral blood. In ankylosing spondylitis blood, a motif of roughly eight highly homologous TCR beta variants appeared characteristic.

V lost 5 bases, J lost 0 bases, and 19 bases lay in between. This CDR3 has 17 amino acids. Germline CDR1 and CDR2: SEHNR and FQNEAQ (reference sequence). At least ten counts were recorded for this clonotype. Its antigen is currently unknown. The TCR was taken from a male donor with ankylosing spondylitis. The material sequenced was blood, either unsorted or a sorted T cell fraction (not recorded which). The chain is built from TRBV7-9 and TRBJ2-5; D unresolved. In DNA form, the CDR3 reads TGTGCCAGCAGCCCTAGGTGGGCAGAATTGTACCAAGAGACCCAGTACTTC. As protein: CASSPRWAELYQETQYF.